The clone carrying this TCR beta chain turned up a few times. Its antigen is undetermined. CDR3 length equals 13 residues. In germline, CDR1 is SQVTM, CDR2 ANQGSEA. J gave up 4 bases and V 5 bases, and 8 bases lay outside the gene matches. TCRdb re-analysed the 5' RACE reads in MiXCR, keeping a single row per CDR3 protein. Of just over 500,000 distinct CDR3 sequences listed, 20% to 25% are singletons. The record originates from a study of identical twins. Study-wide results and limits: Weaker excess twin sharing was seen among beta out-of-frame sequences. Insertion counts were lower in abundant cord blood beta clonotypes, a trend that memory repertoires did not show.

This same sample was also part of a study on T cells expressing NK-cell markers. From that report: Clones of NKG2C+ T cells that had expanded were of unclear HCMV specificity.

The receptor comes from a woman aged 18-29 years in good health. The specimen was CD4+ T cells sorted from blood. The gene calls are TRBV29-1 and TRBJ2-7; 7 nucleotides align to TRBD2. This chain's CDR3 is CSVTGEGLYEQYF. The CDR3 coding sequence is TGCAGCGTTACCGGGGAGGGTTTGTACGAGCAGTACTTC.